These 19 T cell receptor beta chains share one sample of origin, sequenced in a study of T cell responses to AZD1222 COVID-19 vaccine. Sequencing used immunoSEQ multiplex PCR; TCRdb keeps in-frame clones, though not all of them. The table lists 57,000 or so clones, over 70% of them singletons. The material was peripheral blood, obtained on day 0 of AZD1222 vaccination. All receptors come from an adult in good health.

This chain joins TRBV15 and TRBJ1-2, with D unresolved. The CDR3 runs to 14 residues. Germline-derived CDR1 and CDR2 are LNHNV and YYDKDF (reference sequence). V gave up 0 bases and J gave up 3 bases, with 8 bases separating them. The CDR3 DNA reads TGTGCCACCAGCAGAGATTTAGGAGACTATGGCTACACCTTC. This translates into CATSRDLGDYGYTF. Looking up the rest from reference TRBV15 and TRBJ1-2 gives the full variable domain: DAMVIQNPRYQVTQFGKPVTLSCSQTLNHNVMYWYQQKSSQAPKLLFHYYDKDFNNEADTPDNFQSRRPNTSFCFLDIRSPGLGDTAMYLCATSRDLGDYGYTFGSGTRLTVV.

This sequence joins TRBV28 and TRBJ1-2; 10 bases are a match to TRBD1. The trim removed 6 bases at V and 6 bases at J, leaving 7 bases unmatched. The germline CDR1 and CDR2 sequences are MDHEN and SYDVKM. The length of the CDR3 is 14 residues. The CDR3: CASRPTGGKDGYTF. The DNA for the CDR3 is TGTGCCAGCAGGCCGACAGGGGGCAAGGATGGCTACACCTTC.

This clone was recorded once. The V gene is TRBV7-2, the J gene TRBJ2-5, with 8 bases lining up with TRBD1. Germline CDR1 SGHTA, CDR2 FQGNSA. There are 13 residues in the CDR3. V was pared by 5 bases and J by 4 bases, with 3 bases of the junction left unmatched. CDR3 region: CASSMGQVETQYF. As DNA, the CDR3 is TGTGCCAGCAGCATGGGACAGGTAGAGACCCAGTACTTC. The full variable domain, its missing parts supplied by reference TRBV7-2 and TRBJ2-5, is GAGVSQSPSNKVTEKGKDVELRCDPISGHTALYWYRQSLGQGLEFLIYFQGNSAPDKSGLPSDRFSAERTGGSVSTLTIQRTQQEDSAVYLCASSMGQVETQYFGPGTRLLVL.

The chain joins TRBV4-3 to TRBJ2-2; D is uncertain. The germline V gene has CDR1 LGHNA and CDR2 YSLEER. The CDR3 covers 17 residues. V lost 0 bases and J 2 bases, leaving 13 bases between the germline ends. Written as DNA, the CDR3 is TGCGCCAGCAGCCAAGAAGGTGGCCGGGTTAACACCGGGGAGCTGTTTTTT. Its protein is CASSQEGGRVNTGELFF.

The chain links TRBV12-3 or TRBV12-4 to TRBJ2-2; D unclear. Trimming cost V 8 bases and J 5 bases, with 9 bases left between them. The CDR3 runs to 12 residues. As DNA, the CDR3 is TGTGCCAGCCTACAAGAAACCGGGGAGCTGTTTTTT. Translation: CASLQETGELFF.

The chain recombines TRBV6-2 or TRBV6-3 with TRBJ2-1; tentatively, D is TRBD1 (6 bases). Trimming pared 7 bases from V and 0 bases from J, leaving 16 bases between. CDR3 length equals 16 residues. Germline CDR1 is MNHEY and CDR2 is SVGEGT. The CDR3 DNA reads TGTGCCAGCATCCCAGGGGCAGGGAACTCCTACAATGAGCAGTTCTTC. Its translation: CASIPGAGNSYNEQFF.

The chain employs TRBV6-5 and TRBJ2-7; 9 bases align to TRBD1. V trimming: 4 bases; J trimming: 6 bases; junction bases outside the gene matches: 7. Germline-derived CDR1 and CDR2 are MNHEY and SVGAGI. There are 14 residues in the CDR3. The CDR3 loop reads CASSSYRGPGEQYF. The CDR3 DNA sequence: TGTGCCAGCAGTTCATACAGGGGGCCGGGCGAGCAGTACTTC.

The CDR3 region has the DNA TGTGCCAGCAGTAGATCCTACAATGAGCAGTTCTTC. Protein sequence: CASSRSYNEQFF. This chain connects TRBV12-3 or TRBV12-4 to TRBJ2-1; D call uncertain. Trimming pared 5 bases from V and 1 base from J, leaving 3 bases between. CDR3 length equals 12 residues.

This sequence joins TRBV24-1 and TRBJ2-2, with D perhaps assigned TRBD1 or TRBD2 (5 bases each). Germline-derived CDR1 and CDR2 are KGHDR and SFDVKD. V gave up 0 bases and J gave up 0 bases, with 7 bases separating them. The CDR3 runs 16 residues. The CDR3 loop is CATSDLGGSNTGELFF. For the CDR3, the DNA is TGTGCCACCAGTGATTTGGGGGGTTCGAACACCGGGGAGCTGTTTTTT.

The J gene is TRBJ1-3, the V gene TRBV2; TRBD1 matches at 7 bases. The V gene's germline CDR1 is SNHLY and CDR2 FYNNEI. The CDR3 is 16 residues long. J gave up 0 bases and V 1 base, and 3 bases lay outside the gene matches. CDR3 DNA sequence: TGTGCCAGCAGTGAAGATGCAGGGGGCTCTGGAAACACCATATATTTT. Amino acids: CASSEDAGGSGNTIYF.

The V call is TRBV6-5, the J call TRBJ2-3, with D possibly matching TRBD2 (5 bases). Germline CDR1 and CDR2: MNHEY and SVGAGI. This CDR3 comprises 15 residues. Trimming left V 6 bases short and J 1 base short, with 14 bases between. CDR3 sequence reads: CASRNRAGGTDTQYF. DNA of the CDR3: TGTGCCAGCAGAAATAGGGCCGGGGGCACAGATACGCAGTATTTT.

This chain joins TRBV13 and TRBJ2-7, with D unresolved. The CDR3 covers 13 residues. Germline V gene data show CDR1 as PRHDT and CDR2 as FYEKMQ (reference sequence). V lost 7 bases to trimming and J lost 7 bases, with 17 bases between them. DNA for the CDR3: TGTGCCAGCATTCTCGCGAGTTTTGGGGAGCAGTACTTC. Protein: CASILASFGEQYF.

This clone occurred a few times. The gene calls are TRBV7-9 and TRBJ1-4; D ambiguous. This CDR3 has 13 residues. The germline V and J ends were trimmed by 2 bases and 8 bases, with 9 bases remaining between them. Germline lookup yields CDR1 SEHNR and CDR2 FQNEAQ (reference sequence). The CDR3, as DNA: TGTGCCAGCAGCTTACAGGCCCGGGAAAAACTGTTTTTT. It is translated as CASSLQAREKLFF.

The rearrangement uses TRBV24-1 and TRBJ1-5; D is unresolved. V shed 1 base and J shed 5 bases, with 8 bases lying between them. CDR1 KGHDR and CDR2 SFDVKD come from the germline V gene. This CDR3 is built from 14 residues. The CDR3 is CATSDFGSHQPQHF. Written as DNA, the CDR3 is TGTGCCACCAGTGATTTCGGCAGCCATCAGCCCCAGCATTTT.

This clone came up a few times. CDR3 bases: TGTGCCAGTAGTGCATGGACAGGATACACAGATACGCAGTATTTT. This gives the protein CASSAWTGYTDTQYF. The V and J genes are TRBV19 and TRBJ2-3, with 7 positions matching TRBD1. This CDR3 region has 15 residues. V lost 5 bases, J lost 2 bases, and 7 bases stayed unmatched. Germline V gives CDR1 LNHDA, CDR2 SQIVND (reference sequence).

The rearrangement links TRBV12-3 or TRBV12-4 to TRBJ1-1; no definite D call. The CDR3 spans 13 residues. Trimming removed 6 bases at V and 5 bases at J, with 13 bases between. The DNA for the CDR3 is TGTGCCAGCAGCCCCGTTGGGTGGACTGAAGCTTTCTTT. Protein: CASSPVGWTEAFF.

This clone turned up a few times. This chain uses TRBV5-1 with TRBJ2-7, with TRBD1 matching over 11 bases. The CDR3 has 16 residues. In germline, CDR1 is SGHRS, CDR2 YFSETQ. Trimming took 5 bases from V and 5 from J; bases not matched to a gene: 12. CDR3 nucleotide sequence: TGCGCCAGCAGTAAGGGTTCGCGGGGACAGGGGGACGAGCAGTACTTC. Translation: CASSKGSRGQGDEQYF.

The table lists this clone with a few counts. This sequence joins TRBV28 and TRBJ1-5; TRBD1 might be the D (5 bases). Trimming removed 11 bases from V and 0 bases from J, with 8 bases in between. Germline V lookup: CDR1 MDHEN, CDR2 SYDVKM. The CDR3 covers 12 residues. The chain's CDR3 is CAGGNSNQPQHF. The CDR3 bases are TGTGCCGGGGGGAATAGCAATCAGCCCCAGCATTTT.

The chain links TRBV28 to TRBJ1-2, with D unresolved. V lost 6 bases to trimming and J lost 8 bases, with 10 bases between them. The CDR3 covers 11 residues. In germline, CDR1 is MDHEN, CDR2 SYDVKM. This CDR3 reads CASRSRRGYTF. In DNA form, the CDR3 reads TGTGCCAGCAGGAGCAGGCGGGGCTACACCTTC.